Listed below are T cell receptor beta chains from one sample, sequenced in a study of somatic mutations in cytotoxic T cells in rheumatoid arthritis. This table comes from immunoSEQ multiplex PCR, and its TCRdb copy is limited to in-frame clones, with some not included. The profile covers about 3,800 clones, with approximately 74% appearing a single time and less than 25% taken by the ten largest. The sequencing sample was made of CD8+ T cells sorted from blood. These receptor sequences come from an adult with rheumatoid arthritis. The CDR3 runs from the conserved cysteine through the conserved F or W. D genes are given only for firm matches. The size field is filled for only some rows; it gives once, few, many or a size class.

d_call: TRBD2; v_call: TRBV4-3; j_call: TRBJ2-2; clone_size: -; cdr3_aa: CASSPRTSGRGTGELFF; cdr3_nt: TGCGCCAGCAGCCCCAGGACTAGCGGGAGGGGCACCGGGGAGCTGTTTTTT
d_call: TRBD2; v_call: TRBV2; j_call: TRBJ2-5; clone_size: once; cdr3_aa: CASISGGTQETQYF; cdr3_nt: TGTGCCAGCATTAGCGGGGGGACGCAAGAGACCCAGTACTTC
d_call: TRBD2; v_call: TRBV7-8; j_call: TRBJ2-1; clone_size: -; cdr3_aa: CASSFPLAGGRDEQFF; cdr3_nt: TGTGCCAGCAGCTTCCCTCTAGCGGGGGGCCGGGATGAGCAGTTCTTC
d_call: TRBD1; v_call: TRBV30; j_call: TRBJ1-1; clone_size: -; cdr3_aa: CAWSRSGTGGDEAFF; cdr3_nt: TGTGCCTGGAGTCGATCCGGGACAGGGGGCGATGAAGCTTTCTTT
d_call: -; v_call: TRBV4-1; j_call: TRBJ2-1; clone_size: -; cdr3_aa: CASSQDYGGWEQFF; cdr3_nt: TGCGCCAGCAGCCAAGATTATGGAGGGTGGGAGCAGTTCTTC
d_call: TRBD1; v_call: TRBV27; j_call: TRBJ2-2; clone_size: -; cdr3_aa: CASSLPTTRTGGLGGELFF; cdr3_nt: TGTGCCAGCAGCTTGCCTACTACTAGGACAGGGGGCTTGGGCGGGGAGCTGTTTTTT
d_call: -; v_call: TRBV11-1; j_call: TRBJ2-5; clone_size: -; cdr3_aa: CASSLGGGETQYF; cdr3_nt: TGTGCCAGCAGCTTAGGAGGGGGGGAGACCCAGTACTTC
d_call: -; v_call: TRBV4-1; j_call: TRBJ2-5; clone_size: -; cdr3_aa: CASRGSQETQYF; cdr3_nt: TGCGCCAGCAGGGGGTCTCAAGAGACCCAGTACTTC
d_call: -; v_call: TRBV28; j_call: TRBJ1-4; clone_size: -; cdr3_aa: CASSFPQRREKLFF; cdr3_nt: TGTGCCAGCAGTTTCCCCCAGCGACGGGAAAAACTGTTTTTT
d_call: TRBD1; v_call: TRBV5-4; j_call: TRBJ2-7; clone_size: -; cdr3_aa: CASSLWDSQDEQYF; cdr3_nt: TGTGCCAGCAGCTTGTGGGACAGTCAGGACGAGCAGTACTTC
d_call: -; v_call: TRBV5-1; j_call: TRBJ2-1; clone_size: -; cdr3_aa: CASSYSTTTATKNYNEQFF; cdr3_nt: TGCGCCAGCAGCTACTCTACAACCACCGCCACCAAGAACTACAATGAGCAGTTCTTC
d_call: -; v_call: TRBV28; j_call: TRBJ1-2; clone_size: few; cdr3_aa: CASGLLHAEGPYGYTF; cdr3_nt: TGTGCCAGCGGACTGCTGCACGCCGAAGGGCCCTATGGCTACACCTTC
d_call: TRBD1; v_call: TRBV5-6; j_call: TRBJ2-7; clone_size: -; cdr3_aa: CASSLVGTANYEQYF; cdr3_nt: TGTGCCAGCAGCTTGGTTGGGACAGCAAACTACGAGCAGTACTTC
d_call: TRBD2; v_call: TRBV28; j_call: TRBJ2-7; clone_size: -; cdr3_aa: CASRYIAGGIYEQYF; cdr3_nt: TGTGCCAGCAGATATATAGCGGGAGGAATTTACGAGCAGTACTTC
d_call: TRBD1; v_call: TRBV9; j_call: TRBJ1-2; clone_size: -; cdr3_aa: CASSARRDRGNYGYTF; cdr3_nt: TGTGCCAGCAGCGCCCGCAGGGACAGGGGGAACTATGGCTACACCTTC
d_call: TRBD2; v_call: TRBV6-4; j_call: TRBJ2-3; clone_size: -; cdr3_aa: CASSATSGSTDTQYF; cdr3_nt: TGTGCCAGCAGTGCGACTAGCGGGAGCACAGATACGCAGTATTTT
d_call: -; v_call: TRBV7-9; j_call: TRBJ1-1; clone_size: few; cdr3_aa: CASSPFDNTEAFF; cdr3_nt: TGTGCCAGCAGCCCATTCGACAACACTGAAGCTTTCTTT
d_call: TRBD2; v_call: TRBV5-1; j_call: TRBJ2-2; clone_size: few; cdr3_aa: CASSLETSGTAGELFF; cdr3_nt: TGCGCCAGCAGCTTGGAGACTAGCGGGACTGCCGGGGAGCTGTTTTTT
d_call: -; v_call: TRBV4-3; j_call: TRBJ1-1; clone_size: -; cdr3_aa: CASSQGYRQNTEAFF; cdr3_nt: TGCGCCAGCAGCCAAGGGTACAGACAGAACACTGAAGCTTTCTTT
d_call: -; v_call: TRBV14; j_call: TRBJ2-5; clone_size: -; cdr3_aa: CASSLTEQETQYF; cdr3_nt: TGTGCCAGCAGCCTTACAGAACAAGAGACCCAGTACTTC
d_call: -; v_call: TRBV28; j_call: TRBJ1-5; clone_size: -; cdr3_aa: CASSLGPGLSRMGDQPQHF; cdr3_nt: TGTGCCAGCAGCCTTGGGCCGGGACTCTCGAGGATGGGGGATCAGCCCCAGCATTTT
d_call: -; v_call: TRBV1; j_call: TRBJ1-2; clone_size: -; cdr3_aa: CTSRADGANYGYTF; cdr3_nt: TGCACCAGCAGGGCAGACGGGGCTAACTATGGCTACACCTTC
d_call: TRBD1; v_call: TRBV7-9; j_call: TRBJ1-6; clone_size: -; cdr3_aa: CASSRAGQVNSPLHF; cdr3_nt: TGTGCCAGCAGCCGAGCGGGACAGGTCAATTCACCCCTCCACTTT
d_call: TRBD2; v_call: TRBV5-6; j_call: TRBJ2-1; clone_size: -; cdr3_aa: CASSLTSGLYNEQFF; cdr3_nt: TGTGCCAGCAGCTTGACTAGCGGGCTATACAATGAGCAGTTCTTC
d_call: -; v_call: TRBV7-9; j_call: TRBJ2-7; clone_size: -; cdr3_aa: CASSLADSYEQYF; cdr3_nt: TGTGCCAGCAGCTTAGCAGACTCCTACGAGCAGTACTTC
d_call: -; v_call: TRBV9; j_call: TRBJ2-1; clone_size: once; cdr3_aa: CASGEYEQFF; cdr3_nt: TGTGCCAGCGGGGAATATGAGCAGTTCTTC
d_call: TRBD1; v_call: TRBV5-6; j_call: TRBJ2-7; clone_size: -; cdr3_aa: CASSQGVSYEQYF; cdr3_nt: TGTGCCAGCAGCCAGGGGGTGTCCTACGAGCAGTACTTC
d_call: -; v_call: TRBV6-1; j_call: TRBJ1-6; clone_size: -; cdr3_aa: CASSETDRSYNSPLHF; cdr3_nt: TGTGCCAGCAGTGAAACGGACAGATCCTATAATTCACCCCTCCACTTT
d_call: -; v_call: TRBV15; j_call: TRBJ1-5; clone_size: -; cdr3_aa: CATGSWRASSYMVNQPQHF; cdr3_nt: TGTGCCACCGGGTCTTGGCGAGCATCGAGTTATATGGTGAATCAGCCCCAGCATTTT
d_call: -; v_call: TRBV5-1; j_call: TRBJ2-1; clone_size: -; cdr3_aa: CASSLTPGTSYNEQFF; cdr3_nt: TGCGCCAGCAGCTTGACCCCGGGAACGTCCTACAATGAGCAGTTCTTC
d_call: -; v_call: TRBV2; j_call: TRBJ1-1; clone_size: -; cdr3_aa: CASGGGEGTEAFF; cdr3_nt: TGTGCCAGCGGGGGGGGTGAAGGAACTGAAGCTTTCTTT
d_call: -; v_call: TRBV6-1; j_call: TRBJ2-3; clone_size: -; cdr3_aa: CASESDTQYF; cdr3_nt: TGTGCCAGCGAATCAGATACGCAGTATTTT
d_call: TRBD1; v_call: TRBV4-3; j_call: TRBJ2-2; clone_size: once; cdr3_aa: CASSQEAGGYTGELFF; cdr3_nt: TGCGCCAGCAGCCAAGAAGCAGGGGGCTACACCGGGGAGCTGTTTTTT
d_call: -; v_call: TRBV27; j_call: TRBJ1-5; clone_size: -; cdr3_aa: CASSLVVGGPQHF; cdr3_nt: TGTGCCAGCAGTTTGGTCGTTGGTGGGCCCCAGCATTTT
d_call: -; v_call: TRBV19; j_call: TRBJ2-1; clone_size: -; cdr3_aa: CASSISPAGPNEQFF; cdr3_nt: TGTGCCAGTAGTATTAGTCCAGCGGGCCCGAATGAGCAGTTCTTC
d_call: -; v_call: TRBV9; j_call: TRBJ2-7; clone_size: -; cdr3_aa: CASSPMTGYEQYF; cdr3_nt: TGTGCCAGCAGCCCCATGACCGGGTACGAGCAGTACTTC
d_call: -; v_call: TRBV7-3; j_call: TRBJ2-6; clone_size: large; cdr3_aa: CASSLMALGSGANVLTF; cdr3_nt: TGTGCCAGCAGCTTAATGGCGTTGGGCTCTGGGGCCAACGTCCTGACTTTC
d_call: -; v_call: TRBV2; j_call: TRBJ2-7; clone_size: -; cdr3_aa: CASSAATAYEQYF; cdr3_nt: TGTGCCAGCAGTGCCGCCACAGCCTACGAGCAGTACTTC
d_call: TRBD1; v_call: TRBV5-6; j_call: TRBJ1-2; clone_size: -; cdr3_aa: CASSAQGAGYGYTF; cdr3_nt: TGTGCCAGCAGCGCCCAGGGGGCGGGGTATGGCTACACCTTC
d_call: -; v_call: TRBV9; j_call: TRBJ2-2; clone_size: once; cdr3_aa: CASSVAQTTQNTGELFF; cdr3_nt: TGTGCCAGCAGCGTAGCCCAAACGACTCAGAACACCGGGGAGCTGTTTTTT
d_call: -; v_call: TRBV5-1; j_call: TRBJ2-7; clone_size: few; cdr3_aa: CASTTRMGYEQYF; cdr3_nt: TGCGCCAGCACTACTAGGATGGGATACGAGCAGTACTTC
d_call: -; v_call: TRBV13; j_call: TRBJ2-1; clone_size: -; cdr3_aa: CASSLGLGSPSSYNEQFF; cdr3_nt: TGTGCCAGCAGCTTAGGCCTTGGGAGCCCGAGCTCCTACAATGAGCAGTTCTTC
d_call: -; v_call: TRBV28; j_call: TRBJ1-3; clone_size: -; cdr3_aa: CASSLGAGPGNTIYF; cdr3_nt: TGTGCCAGCAGTTTAGGGGCAGGGCCTGGAAACACCATATATTTT
d_call: -; v_call: TRBV19; j_call: TRBJ2-3; clone_size: -; cdr3_aa: CASTPTQVPTDTQYF; cdr3_nt: TGTGCCAGTACCCCGACCCAAGTACCCACAGATACGCAGTATTTT
d_call: TRBD2; v_call: TRBV4-1; j_call: TRBJ2-3; clone_size: -; cdr3_aa: CASSLGTSGGDTQYF; cdr3_nt: TGCGCCAGCAGCCTAGGGACTAGCGGGGGGGATACGCAGTATTTT
d_call: TRBD1; v_call: TRBV4-2; j_call: TRBJ1-6; clone_size: few; cdr3_aa: CASSQVRTGVLVDSPLHF; cdr3_nt: TGTGCCAGCAGCCAAGTGAGGACAGGTGTTTTGGTGGATTCACCCCTCCACTTT
d_call: -; v_call: TRBV27; j_call: TRBJ2-7; clone_size: -; cdr3_aa: CASSPSQGLGYEQYF; cdr3_nt: TGTGCCAGCAGTCCAAGTCAGGGGCTAGGATACGAGCAGTACTTC
d_call: -; v_call: TRBV9; j_call: TRBJ1-3; clone_size: -; cdr3_aa: CASSPSIGSGNTIYF; cdr3_nt: TGTGCCAGCAGCCCCAGTATAGGTTCTGGAAACACCATATATTTT
d_call: TRBD2; v_call: TRBV4-2; j_call: TRBJ2-7; clone_size: -; cdr3_aa: CASSQGLAGSYEQYF; cdr3_nt: TGTGCCAGCAGCCAAGGACTAGCGGGTTCCTACGAGCAGTACTTC
d_call: -; v_call: TRBV13; j_call: TRBJ1-3; clone_size: -; cdr3_aa: CASSSIAFGASGNTIYF; cdr3_nt: TGTGCCAGCAGCTCGATAGCCTTTGGGGCCTCTGGAAACACCATATATTTT
d_call: TRBD2; v_call: TRBV7-6; j_call: TRBJ2-5; clone_size: -; cdr3_aa: CASSLELAEHQETQYF; cdr3_nt: TGTGCCAGCAGCTTAGAACTAGCGGAACACCAAGAGACCCAGTACTTC
d_call: TRBD1; v_call: TRBV6-5; j_call: TRBJ1-2; clone_size: -; cdr3_aa: CASGDRPHYGYTF; cdr3_nt: TGTGCCAGCGGGGACAGGCCACACTATGGCTACACCTTC
d_call: TRBD2; v_call: TRBV4-3; j_call: TRBJ2-7; clone_size: -; cdr3_aa: CASSQDPSGPYEQYF; cdr3_nt: TGCGCCAGCAGCCAAGACCCTAGCGGACCCTACGAGCAGTACTTC
d_call: -; v_call: TRBV6-1; j_call: TRBJ1-1; clone_size: -; cdr3_aa: CASSEPGSNTEAFF; cdr3_nt: TGTGCCAGCAGTGAACCGGGATCGAACACTGAAGCTTTCTTT
d_call: -; v_call: TRBV5-1; j_call: TRBJ1-2; clone_size: -; cdr3_aa: CASSLSGTEGGHYGYTF; cdr3_nt: TGCGCCAGCAGCTTGTCGGGGACCGAGGGGGGCCACTATGGCTACACCTTC
d_call: TRBD1; v_call: TRBV9; j_call: TRBJ2-3; clone_size: -; cdr3_aa: CASSVAGGADTQYF; cdr3_nt: TGTGCCAGCAGCGTGGCAGGGGGCGCAGATACGCAGTATTTT